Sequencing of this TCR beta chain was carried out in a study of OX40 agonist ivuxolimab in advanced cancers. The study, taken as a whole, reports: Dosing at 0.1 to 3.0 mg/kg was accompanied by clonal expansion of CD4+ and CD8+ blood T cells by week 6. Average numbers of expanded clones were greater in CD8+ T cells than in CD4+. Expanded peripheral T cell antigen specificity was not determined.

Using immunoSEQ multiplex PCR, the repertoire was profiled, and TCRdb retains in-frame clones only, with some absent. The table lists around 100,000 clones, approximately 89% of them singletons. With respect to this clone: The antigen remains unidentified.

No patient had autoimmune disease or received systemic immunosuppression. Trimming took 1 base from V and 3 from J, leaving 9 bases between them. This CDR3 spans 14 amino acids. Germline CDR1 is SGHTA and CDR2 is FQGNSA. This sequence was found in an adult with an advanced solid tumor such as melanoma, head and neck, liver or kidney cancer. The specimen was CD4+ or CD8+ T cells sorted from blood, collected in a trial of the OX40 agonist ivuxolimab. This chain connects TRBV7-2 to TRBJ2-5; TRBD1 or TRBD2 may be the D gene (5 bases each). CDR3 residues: CASSLGWGKETQYF. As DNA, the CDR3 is TGTGCCAGCAGCTTAGGATGGGGGAAAGAGACCCAGTACTTC.